This passage covers 28 T cell receptor beta chains from one sample sequenced in a study of blood T cell repertoires in COVID-19. Sequenced by immunoSEQ multiplex PCR; TCRdb stores in-frame clones only, minus some. Altogether 300,000 to 400,000 clones are present, 83% being singletons, with the ten largest covering 2.5% to 3.5%. Specimen: peripheral blood. These receptors all come from a man younger than 40 with active or convalescent COVID-19.

The chain uses TRBV18 and TRBJ2-7, with 9 bases matching TRBD2. The length of the CDR3 is 15 residues. The ends lost 3 bases at V and 4 bases at J; junction bases unmatched: 7. Germline V gives CDR1 KGHSH, CDR2 LQKENI. The CDR3 loop is CASSPTIAGDYEQYF. Here the CDR3 DNA reads TGTGCCAGCTCACCGACCATAGCGGGAGATTACGAGCAGTACTTC.

The chain has TRBV29-1 and TRBJ2-2; 7 bases are a match to TRBD1. The CDR3 runs 13 residues. Germline V CDR1 and CDR2: SQVTM, ANQGSEA. With V trimmed by 6 bases and J by 6 bases, 7 bases remained unmatched. In nucleotides, the CDR3 is TGCAGCGTCGCAAGTGGACAGGCCGGGGAGCTGTTTTTT. It yields the protein CSVASGQAGELFF.

The V and J genes are TRBV27 and TRBJ1-1; TRBD1 matches at 7 bases. There are 14 residues in the CDR3. Trimming at V came to 5 bases and at J to 3 bases, leaving 6 bases not matched to a gene. Germline V gives CDR1 MNHEY, CDR2 SMNVEV (reference sequence). CDR3 nucleotide sequence: TGTGCCAGCAGTGGCCTAGGGGGCTACACTGAAGCTTTCTTT. It is translated as CASSGLGGYTEAFF.

The chain employs TRBV7-3 and TRBJ2-5; 16 bases agree with TRBD2. The CDR3 length is 18 residues. Germline V gene data show CDR1 as SGHTA and CDR2 as FQGTGA. V dropped 1 base and J dropped 5; count of bases not matched to a gene: 7. The CDR3 DNA reads as TGTGCCAGCAGCTTAAACGGCGGGACTAGCGGGAGGGCCGAGACCCAGTACTTC. Translation: CASSLNGGTSGRAETQYF.

The rearrangement uses TRBV3-1 (or the pseudogene TRBV3-2) and TRBJ2-7, with a possible D match to TRBD2 (5 bases). The V end lost 0 bases, the J end lost 6 bases, and 12 bases lay between the germline ends. The CDR3 contains 14 residues. Germline values: CDR1 LGHDT, CDR2 YNNKEL (reference sequence). CDR3 coding DNA: TGTGCCAGCAGCCAAGATCCCACTAGTCTCGAGCAGTACTTC. Encoded protein: CASSQDPTSLEQYF.

The chain is built from TRBV6-6 and TRBJ2-1, with 9 bases fitting TRBD2. V trimming: 6 bases; J trimming: 6 bases; junction bases outside the gene matches: 9. The CDR3 runs 15 residues. In germline, CDR1 is MNHNY, CDR2 SVGAGI (reference sequence). In DNA, the CDR3 is TGTGCCAGCAGCTTAGCGGGAGTGGAGTCCAATGAGCAGTTCTTC. Translated, it gives CASSLAGVESNEQFF.

This rearrangement joins TRBV2 to TRBJ1-2; TRBD1 agrees at 8 bases. The CDR3 extends over 14 amino acids. The J segment lost 4 bases and the V segment lost 6 bases, leaving 7 bases of the junction unmatched. The germline CDR1 and CDR2 sequences are SNHLY and FYNNEI. This CDR3 reads CASRPGTGIYGYTF. The CDR3 nucleotides are TGTGCCAGCAGGCCCGGGACAGGAATCTATGGCTACACCTTC.

This sequence joins TRBV6-2 or TRBV6-3 and TRBJ2-5; maybe TRBD1 (5 bases). Trimming took off 4 bases at V and 0 bases at J, with 18 bases between the two ends. This CDR3 contains 17 residues. CDR1 and CDR2 from the germline V gene are MNHEY and SVGEGT. CDR3 nucleotide sequence: TGTGCCAGCAGTTTCCAGGGCCCCCCCCGGTACCAAGAGACCCAGTACTTC. This sequence encodes CASSFQGPPRYQETQYF.

The rearrangement joins TRBV29-1 to TRBJ2-7; 14 bases fit TRBD2. There are 14 residues in the CDR3. J was trimmed by 6 bases and V by 3 bases; bases with no gene match: 4. CDR1 and CDR2 (germline): SQVTM, ANQGSEA. The CDR3 bases are TGCAGCGTTGACGGCGGACTAGCGGGAGGCGAGCAGTACTTC. Translated: CSVDGGLAGGEQYF.

V usage is TRBV5-4 and J usage is TRBJ2-7; 9 bases map to TRBD1. After removal of 4 bases from V and 4 bases from J, the junction contained 12 bases not matched to a gene. The CDR3 covers 16 residues. Germline lookup yields CDR1 SGHNT and CDR2 YYREEE (reference sequence). The CDR3 loop reads CASSPEGGQGFYEQYF. CDR3 bases: TGTGCCAGCAGCCCAGAAGGGGGACAGGGTTTTTACGAGCAGTACTTC.

This clone was seen only once. This chain connects TRBV9 to TRBJ2-3, with TRBD2 matching 8 bases. The CDR3 loop spans 16 amino acids. Germline lookup yields CDR1 SGDLS and CDR2 YYNGEE. Unmatched junction bases numbered 5, after V lost 0 bases and J lost 2 bases. The CDR3 nucleotides are TGTGCCAGCAGCGTAGGCGGGGGGTTCCTCACAGATACGCAGTATTTT. Translation gives CASSVGGGFLTDTQYF.

The V gene is TRBV29-1, the J gene TRBJ1-5; D remains unclear. Germline V gene lookup returns CDR1 SQVTM and CDR2 ANQGSEA. Trimming left V 4 bases short and J 3 bases short, with 13 bases between. The CDR3 consists of 14 residues. The CDR3 region is CSVVDPGVNQPQHF. The CDR3, as DNA: TGCAGCGTTGTAGACCCGGGAGTCAATCAGCCCCAGCATTTT.

V gene TRBV5-4 combines with J gene TRBJ2-3; 7 bases agree with TRBD2. The J segment lost 5 bases and the V segment lost 8 bases, leaving 5 bases of the junction unmatched. Germline assignment: CDR1 SGHNT and CDR2 YYREEE (reference sequence). This CDR3 has 12 amino acids. The CDR3 coding sequence is TGTGCCAGTAATCGGGGGGAAGATACGCAGTATTTT. This codes for CASNRGEDTQYF.

The chain links TRBV10-1 to TRBJ1-1; 9 bases match TRBD1. Germline V CDR1 and CDR2: WNHNN, SYGVQD (reference sequence). The CDR3 is made up of 15 amino acids. J lost 12 bases, V lost 6 bases, and 17 bases had no gene match. CDR3 in amino acids: CASSEKAVPGQGTFF. The CDR3 nucleotides are TGCGCCAGCAGCGAAAAGGCAGTCCCGGGACAGGGCACTTTCTTT.

This clone was seen just once. This sequence joins TRBV5-6 and TRBJ1-6; TRBD1 is a possible D gene (5 bases). The CDR3 spans 16 residues. Trimming pared 0 bases from V and 0 bases from J, leaving 7 bases between. CDR1 SGHDT and CDR2 YYEEEE come from the germline V gene. As DNA, the CDR3 is TGTGCCAGCAGCTTGGTGGGGCTCTCCTATAATTCACCCCTCCACTTT. It encodes CASSLVGLSYNSPLHF.

This chain links TRBV10-3 with TRBJ1-1; the D is unclear. This CDR3 is 14 amino acids long. CDR1 is ENHRY and CDR2 is SYGVKD in the germline V gene. With 6 bases removed from V and 1 base from J, the gap between germline ends came to 12 bases. CDR3 amino acids: CAIRNTQRNTEAFF. CDR3 DNA sequence: TGTGCCATCAGGAACACTCAGCGGAACACTGAAGCTTTCTTT.

V is TRBV28 and J is TRBJ1-1; possibly TRBD1 for D (6 bases). There are 17 residues in the CDR3. The germline V gene encodes CDR1 MDHEN and CDR2 SYDVKM. The V gene lost 4 bases and the J gene lost 4 bases, with 22 bases spanning the gap. CDR3 sequence (DNA): TGTGCCAGCAGTTCCCTCAGGACGGACAGTCTTATCACTGAAGCTTTCTTT. Protein: CASSSLRTDSLITEAFF.

The rearrangement uses TRBV20-1 and TRBJ2-3; 7 positions match TRBD1. The CDR3 loop spans 15 amino acids. Germline CDR1 DFQATT, CDR2 SNEGSKA (reference sequence). Unmatched junction bases numbered 8, after V lost 3 bases and J lost 2 bases. The chain's CDR3 is CSASSLQGFTDTQYF. CDR3 coding DNA: TGCAGTGCTAGTTCCCTACAGGGGTTCACAGATACGCAGTATTTT.

V and J are TRBV29-1 and TRBJ2-7, with D perhaps matching TRBD2 (5 bases). The CDR3 runs 11 residues. The germline V and J ends were trimmed by 7 bases and 0 bases, with 7 bases remaining between them. From germline, CDR1 is SQVTM and CDR2 ANQGSEA. The CDR3 coding sequence is TGCAGCGCCGGAGGCTCCTACGAGCAGTACTTC. This sequence encodes CSAGGSYEQYF.

J is TRBJ1-1 and V is TRBV19, with a weak D call TRBD1 (6 bases). V lost 3 bases to trimming and J lost 6 bases, with 17 bases between them. The CDR3 runs to 15 residues. Germline loops: CDR1 LNHDA, CDR2 SQIVND (reference sequence). The CDR3 bases are TGTGCCAGTAGTATGGTGGGGGCAGATTTGCCTGAAGCTTTCTTT. Its translation: CASSMVGADLPEAFF.

The chain is built from TRBV7-9 and TRBJ1-1, with D hard to call. The CDR3 has 14 residues. CDR1 and CDR2 from the germline V gene are SEHNR and FQNEAQ (reference sequence). The germline V and J ends were trimmed by 4 bases and 5 bases, with 14 bases remaining between them. The DNA for the CDR3 is TGTGCCAGCAGCTCGATGGCCGGGGAAACTGAAGCTTTCTTT. It codes for CASSSMAGETEAFF. Together with reference TRBV7-9 and TRBJ1-1, the CDR3 gives the full variable domain: DTGVSQNPRHKITKRGQNVTFRCDPISEHNRLYWYRQTLGQGPEFLTYFQNEAQLEKSRLLSDRFSAERPKGSFSTLEIQRTEQGDSAMYLCASSSMAGETEAFFGQGTRLTVV.

J is TRBJ1-3 and V is TRBV7-8, with TRBD1 identical over 10 bases. The junction had 7 bases not matched to a gene; V was cut back by 5 bases and J by 3 bases. This CDR3 comprises 16 residues. Per germline, CDR1 SGHVS and CDR2 FQNEAQ. CDR3 residues: CASSQRQGANGNTIYF. The DNA of the CDR3 is TGTGCCAGCAGCCAGAGACAGGGGGCGAATGGAAACACCATATATTTT.

In this sample, this clone turned up a few times. The chain recombines TRBV4-1 with TRBJ2-7; 7 bases are shared with TRBD2. In germline, CDR1 is MGHRA, CDR2 YSYEKL. The CDR3 runs 15 residues. V was pared by 0 bases and J by 4 bases, with 6 bases of the junction left unmatched. The DNA of the CDR3 is TGCGCCAGCAGCCAAGACCCCGGGGGGAGGTACGAGCAGTACTTC. This translates into CASSQDPGGRYEQYF.

The V call is TRBV6-1, the J call TRBJ1-5; D is uncertain. The germline V gene has CDR1 MNHNS and CDR2 SASEGT. The ends were cut back, 5 bases at V and 0 bases at J, with 5 bases in the middle. This CDR3 is 13 amino acids long. In DNA form, the CDR3 reads TGTGCCAGCAGTTTTAATAGCAATCAGCCCCAGCATTTT. Amino acid sequence: CASSFNSNQPQHF.

This clone was recorded many times. The V and J genes are TRBV7-9 and TRBJ1-1; 7 bases line up with TRBD1. Trimming at V came to 7 bases and at J to 7 bases, leaving 9 bases not matched to a gene. This CDR3 region has 13 residues. Germline CDR1 SEHNR, CDR2 FQNEAQ (reference sequence). The chain's CDR3 is CASTYRGINEAFF. DNA for the CDR3: TGTGCCAGCACGTACAGGGGAATAAATGAAGCTTTCTTT. The variable domain in full, with the rest retrieved from reference TRBV7-9 and TRBJ1-1, is DTGVSQNPRHKITKRGQNVTFRCDPISEHNRLYWYRQTLGQGPEFLTYFQNEAQLEKSRLLSDRFSAERPKGSFSTLEIQRTEQGDSAMYLCASTYRGINEAFFGQGTRLTVV.

The table lists this clone with a count of one. This chain joins TRBV18 and TRBJ1-1; 10 bases align to TRBD1. The germline V gene encodes CDR1 KGHSH and CDR2 LQKENI. The CDR3 covers 17 residues. V lost 3 bases, J lost 6 bases, and 13 bases stayed unmatched. The CDR3 region is CASSPGGQGSAWSEAFF. Here the CDR3 DNA reads TGTGCCAGCTCACCGGGGGGACAGGGGAGTGCATGGTCTGAAGCTTTCTTT.

This clone has just a few counts. The V call is TRBV7-8, the J call TRBJ2-7; the D gene is possibly TRBD2 (5 bases). Trimming took 2 bases from V and 0 from J, leaving 11 bases between them. The CDR3 length is 15 residues. Germline V CDR1 and CDR2: SGHVS, FQNEAQ. Here the CDR3 reads CASSLFRGISYEQYF. The CDR3 nucleotides are TGTGCCAGCAGCTTATTCCGGGGAATCTCCTACGAGCAGTACTTC.

The genes are TRBV10-3 and TRBJ1-1; no clear D gene. Trimming shortened V by 6 bases and J by 0 bases, and 5 bases separated the two germline ends. Germline CDR1 is ENHRY and CDR2 is SYGVKD. This CDR3 is 12 amino acids long. CDR3 in amino acids: CAIRQMNTEAFF. CDR3 nucleotides: TGTGCCATCAGACAAATGAACACTGAAGCTTTCTTT.